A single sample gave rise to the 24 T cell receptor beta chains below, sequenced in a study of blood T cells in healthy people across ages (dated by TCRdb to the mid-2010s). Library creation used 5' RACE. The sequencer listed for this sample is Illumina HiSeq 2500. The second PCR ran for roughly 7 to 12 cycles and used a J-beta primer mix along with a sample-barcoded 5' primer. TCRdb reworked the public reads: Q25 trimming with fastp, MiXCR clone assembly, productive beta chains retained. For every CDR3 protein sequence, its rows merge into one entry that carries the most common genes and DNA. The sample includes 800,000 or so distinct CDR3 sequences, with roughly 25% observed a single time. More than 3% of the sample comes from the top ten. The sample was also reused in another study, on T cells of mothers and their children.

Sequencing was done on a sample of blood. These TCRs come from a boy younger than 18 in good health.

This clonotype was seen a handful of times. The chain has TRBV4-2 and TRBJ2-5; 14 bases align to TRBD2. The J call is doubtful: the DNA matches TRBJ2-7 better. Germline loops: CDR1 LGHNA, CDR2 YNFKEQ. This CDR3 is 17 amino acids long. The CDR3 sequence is CASSQGGLAGGWYEQYF. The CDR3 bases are TGTGCCAGCAGCCAAGGCGGACTAGCGGGGGGTTGGTACGAGCAGTACTTC.

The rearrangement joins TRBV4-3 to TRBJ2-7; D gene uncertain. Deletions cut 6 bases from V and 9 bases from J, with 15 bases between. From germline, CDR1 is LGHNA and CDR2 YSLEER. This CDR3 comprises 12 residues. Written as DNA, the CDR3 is TGCGCCAGCAGTCAATTAGGGTCGGTGCAGTACTTC. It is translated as CASSQLGSVQYF.

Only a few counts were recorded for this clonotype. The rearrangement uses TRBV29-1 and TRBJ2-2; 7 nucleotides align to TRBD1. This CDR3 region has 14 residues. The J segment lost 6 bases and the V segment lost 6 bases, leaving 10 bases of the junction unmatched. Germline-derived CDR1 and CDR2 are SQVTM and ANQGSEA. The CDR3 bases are TGCAGCGTCCGAGTGAAGAGGGGGCCCGGGGAGCTGTTTTTT. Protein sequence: CSVRVKRGPGELFF.

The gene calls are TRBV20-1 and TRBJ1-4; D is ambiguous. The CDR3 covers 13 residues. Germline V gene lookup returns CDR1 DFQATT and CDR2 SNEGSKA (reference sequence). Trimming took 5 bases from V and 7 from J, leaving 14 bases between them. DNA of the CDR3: TGCAGTGCTCGACACGGAACAATTGAAAAACTGTTTTTT. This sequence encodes CSARHGTIEKLFF.

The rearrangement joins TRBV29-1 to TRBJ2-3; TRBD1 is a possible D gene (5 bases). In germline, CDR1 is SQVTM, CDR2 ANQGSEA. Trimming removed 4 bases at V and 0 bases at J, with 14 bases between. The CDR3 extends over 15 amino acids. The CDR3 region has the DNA TGCAGCGTTGCCATAGACAGTGTGAGCACAGATACGCAGTATTTT. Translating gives CSVAIDSVSTDTQYF.

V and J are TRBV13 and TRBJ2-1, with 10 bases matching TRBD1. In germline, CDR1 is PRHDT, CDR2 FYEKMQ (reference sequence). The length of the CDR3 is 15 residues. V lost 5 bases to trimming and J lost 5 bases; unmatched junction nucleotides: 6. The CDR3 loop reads CASSPLGQGNNEQFF. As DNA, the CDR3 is TGTGCCAGCAGCCCGCTGGGACAGGGGAACAATGAGCAGTTCTTC.

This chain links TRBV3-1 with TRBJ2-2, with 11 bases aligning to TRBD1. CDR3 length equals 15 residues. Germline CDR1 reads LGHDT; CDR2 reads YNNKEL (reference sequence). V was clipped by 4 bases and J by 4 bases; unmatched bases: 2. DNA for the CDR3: TGTGCCAGCAGCCCGGACAGGGGGCCCACCGGGGAGCTGTTTTTT. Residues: CASSPDRGPTGELFF.

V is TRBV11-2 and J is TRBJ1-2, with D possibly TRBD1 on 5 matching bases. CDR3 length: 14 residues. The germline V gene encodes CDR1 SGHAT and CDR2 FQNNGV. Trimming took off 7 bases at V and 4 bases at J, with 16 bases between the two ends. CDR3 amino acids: CASTQSGAVYGYTF. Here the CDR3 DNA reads TGTGCCAGCACACAGAGTGGGGCGGTCTATGGCTACACCTTC.

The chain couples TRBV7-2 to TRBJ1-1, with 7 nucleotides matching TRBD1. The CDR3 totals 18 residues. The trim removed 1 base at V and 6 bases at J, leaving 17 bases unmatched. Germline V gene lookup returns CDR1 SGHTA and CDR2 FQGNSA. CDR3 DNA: TGTGCCAGCAGCTTAGGGAGAGGTACCAGGCAGGGGGGCGCTGAAGCTTTCTTT. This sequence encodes CASSLGRGTRQGGAEAFF.

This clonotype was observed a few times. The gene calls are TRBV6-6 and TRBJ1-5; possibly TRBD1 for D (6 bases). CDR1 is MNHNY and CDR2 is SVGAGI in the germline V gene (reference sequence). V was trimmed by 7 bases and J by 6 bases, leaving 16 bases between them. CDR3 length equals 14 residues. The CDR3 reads CASTHGGSGQPQHF. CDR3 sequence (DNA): TGTGCCAGCACTCACGGGGGCTCGGGTCAGCCCCAGCATTTT.

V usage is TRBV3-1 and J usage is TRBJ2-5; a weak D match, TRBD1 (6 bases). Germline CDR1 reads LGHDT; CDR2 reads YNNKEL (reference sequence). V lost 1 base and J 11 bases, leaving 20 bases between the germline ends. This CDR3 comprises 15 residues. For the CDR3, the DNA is TGTGCCAGCAGCCAAGGGACAGAGACTCTCTTGGAGCAGTACTTC. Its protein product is CASSQGTETLLEQYF.

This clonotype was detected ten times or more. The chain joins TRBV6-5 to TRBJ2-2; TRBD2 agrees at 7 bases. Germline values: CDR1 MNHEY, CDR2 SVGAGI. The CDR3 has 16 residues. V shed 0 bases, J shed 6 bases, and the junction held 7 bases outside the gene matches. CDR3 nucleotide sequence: TGTGCCAGCAGTTACTCCAGTGGACTAGGTGCCGGGGAGCTGTTTTTT. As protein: CASSYSSGLGAGELFF.

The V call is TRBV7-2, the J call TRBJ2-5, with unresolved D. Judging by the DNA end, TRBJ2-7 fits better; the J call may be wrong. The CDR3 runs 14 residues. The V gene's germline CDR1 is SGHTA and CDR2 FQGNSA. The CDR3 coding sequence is TGTGCCAGCAGCTTAGACCATATGGCGTACGAGCAGTACTTC. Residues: CASSLDHMAYEQYF.

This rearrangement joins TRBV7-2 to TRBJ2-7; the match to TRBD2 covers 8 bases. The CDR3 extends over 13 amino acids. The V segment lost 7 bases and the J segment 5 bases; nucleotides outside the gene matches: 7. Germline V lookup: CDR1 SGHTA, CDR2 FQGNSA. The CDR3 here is CASTLGGGNEQYF. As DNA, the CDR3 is TGTGCCAGCACCCTCGGGGGGGGTAACGAGCAGTACTTC.

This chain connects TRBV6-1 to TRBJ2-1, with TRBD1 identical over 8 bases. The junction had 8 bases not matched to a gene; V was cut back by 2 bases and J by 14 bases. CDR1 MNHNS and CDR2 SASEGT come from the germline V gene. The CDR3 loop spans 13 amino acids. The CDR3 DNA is TGTGCCAGCAGTGAAAGCAGGGGGCTGGAGGAGTTCTTC. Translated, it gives CASSESRGLEEFF.

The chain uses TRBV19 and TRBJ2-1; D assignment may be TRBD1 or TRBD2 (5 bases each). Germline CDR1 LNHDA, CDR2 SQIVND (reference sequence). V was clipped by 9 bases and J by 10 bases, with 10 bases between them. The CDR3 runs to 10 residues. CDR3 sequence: CASGDPEQFF. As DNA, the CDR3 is TGTGCCAGCGGGGACCCCGAGCAGTTCTTC.

The CDR3 bases are TGTGCCAGCACGCCTCAGGGGGTCGAGGGAACAGATACGCAGTATTTT. Its translation: CASTPQGVEGTDTQYF. The chain couples TRBV28 to TRBJ2-3; 7 positions agree with TRBD1. The trim removed 7 bases at V and 3 bases at J, leaving 13 bases unmatched. The CDR3 runs to 16 residues. CDR1 and CDR2 from the germline V gene are MDHEN and SYDVKM.

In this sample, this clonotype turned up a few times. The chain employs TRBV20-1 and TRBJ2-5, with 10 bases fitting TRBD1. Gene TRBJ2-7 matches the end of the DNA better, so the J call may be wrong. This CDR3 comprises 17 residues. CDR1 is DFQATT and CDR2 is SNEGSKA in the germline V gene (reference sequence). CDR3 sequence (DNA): TGCAGTGCTCCCGTGCTTAAACCGGGACAGGGGTCCTACGAGCAGTACTTC. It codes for CSAPVLKPGQGSYEQYF.

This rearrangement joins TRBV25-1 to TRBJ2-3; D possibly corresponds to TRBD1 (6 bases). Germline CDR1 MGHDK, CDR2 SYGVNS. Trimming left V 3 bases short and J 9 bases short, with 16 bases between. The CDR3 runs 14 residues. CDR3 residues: CASSEGLGQPTQYF. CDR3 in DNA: TGTGCCAGCAGTGAGGGTCTGGGACAACCAACGCAGTATTTT.

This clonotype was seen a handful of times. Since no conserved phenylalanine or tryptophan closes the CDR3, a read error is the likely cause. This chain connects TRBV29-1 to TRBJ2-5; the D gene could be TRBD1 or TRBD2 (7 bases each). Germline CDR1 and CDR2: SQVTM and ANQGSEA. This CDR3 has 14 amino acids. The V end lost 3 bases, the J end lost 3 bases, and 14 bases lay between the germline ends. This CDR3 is CSVDSQGGKETQYL. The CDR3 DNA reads TGCAGCGTTGATTCCCAGGGGGGGAAAGAGACCCAGTACCTC.

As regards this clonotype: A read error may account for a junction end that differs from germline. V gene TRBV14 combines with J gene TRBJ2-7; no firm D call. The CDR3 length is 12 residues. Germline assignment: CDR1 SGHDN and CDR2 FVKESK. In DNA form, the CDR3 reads TGTGCCAGCAGCCCAAAGGGCTACGGGCAGTCCTTC. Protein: CASSPKGYGQSF.

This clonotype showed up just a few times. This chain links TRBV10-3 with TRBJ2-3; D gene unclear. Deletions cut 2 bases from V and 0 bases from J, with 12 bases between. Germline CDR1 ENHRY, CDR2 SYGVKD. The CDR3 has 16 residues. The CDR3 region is CAISEPLGSSTDTQYF. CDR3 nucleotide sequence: TGTGCCATCAGTGAGCCCCTAGGGTCTAGCACAGATACGCAGTATTTT.

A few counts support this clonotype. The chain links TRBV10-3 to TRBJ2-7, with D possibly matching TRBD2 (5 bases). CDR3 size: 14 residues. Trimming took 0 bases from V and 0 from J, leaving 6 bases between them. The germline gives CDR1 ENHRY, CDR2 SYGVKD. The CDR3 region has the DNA TGTGCCATCAGTGAGTCCGACTACTCCTACGAGCAGTACTTC. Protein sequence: CAISESDYSYEQYF.

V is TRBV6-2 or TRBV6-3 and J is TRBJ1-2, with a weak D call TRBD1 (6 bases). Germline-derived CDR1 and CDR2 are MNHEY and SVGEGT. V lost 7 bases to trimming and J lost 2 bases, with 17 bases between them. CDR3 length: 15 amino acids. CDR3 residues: CASIPRQVRNYGYTF. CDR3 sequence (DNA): TGTGCCAGCATACCGCGACAGGTTAGGAACTATGGCTACACCTTC.